This T cell receptor (beta chain) was documented in a study of cytomegalovirus exposure and HLA in healthy donors. Study-wide results and caveats: The study labeled 150 or so TCR beta chains cytomegalovirus-associated.

This PCR relied on a set of 60 Vbeta primers and 13 Jbeta primers. Method: immunoSEQ multiplex PCR; TCRdb's copy keeps in-frame clones and lacks some. The repertoire consists of 95,000 to 150,000 clones, with around 78% occurring once and the leading ten covering 1.9%. CDR1 LGHNA and CDR2 YSLEER come from the germline V gene. CDR3 length: 15 residues. The junction had 9 bases not matched to a gene; V was cut back by 4 bases and J by 4 bases. Notes on this clone: Its antigen is unknown.

Material: PBMCs. This TCR derives from a man aged 45-65 years in good health and CMV-seronegative. This chain uses TRBV4-3 with TRBJ1-2, with TRBD1 identical over 7 bases. The DNA for the CDR3 is TGCGCCAGCAGCCCCTCCGCCGGGACAGTCTATGGCTACACCTTC. Encoded protein: CASSPSAGTVYGYTF.